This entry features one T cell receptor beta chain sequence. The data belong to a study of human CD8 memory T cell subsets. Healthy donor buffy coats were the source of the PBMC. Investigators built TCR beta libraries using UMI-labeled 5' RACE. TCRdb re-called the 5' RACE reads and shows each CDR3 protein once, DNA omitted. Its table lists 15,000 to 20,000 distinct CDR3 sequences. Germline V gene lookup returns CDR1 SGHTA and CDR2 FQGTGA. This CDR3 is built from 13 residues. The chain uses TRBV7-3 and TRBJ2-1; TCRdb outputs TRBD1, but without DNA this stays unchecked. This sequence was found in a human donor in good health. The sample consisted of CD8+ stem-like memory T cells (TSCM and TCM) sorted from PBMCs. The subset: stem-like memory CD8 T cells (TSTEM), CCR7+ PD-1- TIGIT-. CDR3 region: CASSLGQYNEQFF. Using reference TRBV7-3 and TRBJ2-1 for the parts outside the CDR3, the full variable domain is GAGVSQTPSNKVTEKGKYVELRCDPISGHTALYWYRQSLGQGPEFLIYFQGTGAADDSGLPNDRFFAVRPEGSVSTLKIQRTERGDSAVYLCASSLGQYNEQFFGPGTRLTVL.